This paragraph covers one TCR beta chain sequence. At one boundary the junction diverges from the germline segment, which might be a read error. The CDR3 is 16 residues long. The V gene's germline CDR1 is SGHRS and CDR2 YFSETQ. These data belong to a study of tumor-infiltrating lymphocytes in glioblastoma multiforme. TCRB libraries came from RNA via three nested multiplex PCR rounds. TCRdb re-analysed the multiplex PCR reads in MiXCR, keeping a single row per CDR3 protein. This sample has around 10,000 distinct CDR3 sequences; less than 75% occur once, and the top ten carry roughly 30%. This receptor was identified in a male donor with glioblastoma. The sequenced material came from brain tumor tissue. The rearrangement uses TRBV5-1 and TRBJ2-7; perhaps D is TRBD1 or TRBD2 (5 bases each). The CDR3 DNA is TGCGCCAGCAGTTTGGAAGGGACCCTAGGTCTGGCCGAGCAGTACTTC. This translates into CASSLEGTLGLAEQYF.